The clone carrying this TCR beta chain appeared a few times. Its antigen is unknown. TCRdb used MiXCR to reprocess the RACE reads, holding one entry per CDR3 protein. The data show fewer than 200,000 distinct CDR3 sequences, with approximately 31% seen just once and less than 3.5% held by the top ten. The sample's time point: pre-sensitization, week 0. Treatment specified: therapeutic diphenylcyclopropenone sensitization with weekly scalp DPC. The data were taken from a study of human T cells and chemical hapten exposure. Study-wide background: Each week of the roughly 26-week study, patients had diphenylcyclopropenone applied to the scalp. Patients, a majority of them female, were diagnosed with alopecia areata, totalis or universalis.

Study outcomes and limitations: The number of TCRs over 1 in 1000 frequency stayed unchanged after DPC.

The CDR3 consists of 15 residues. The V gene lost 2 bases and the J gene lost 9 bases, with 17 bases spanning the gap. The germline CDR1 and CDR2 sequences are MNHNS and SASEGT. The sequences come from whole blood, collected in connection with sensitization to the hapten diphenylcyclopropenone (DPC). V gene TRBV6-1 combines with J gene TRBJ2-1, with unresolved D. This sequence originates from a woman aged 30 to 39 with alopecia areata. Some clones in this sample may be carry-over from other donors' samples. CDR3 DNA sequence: TGTGCCAGCAGTGAATTTAGCACTAACTCGGGTGAGCAGTTCTTC. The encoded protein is CASSEFSTNSGEQFF.